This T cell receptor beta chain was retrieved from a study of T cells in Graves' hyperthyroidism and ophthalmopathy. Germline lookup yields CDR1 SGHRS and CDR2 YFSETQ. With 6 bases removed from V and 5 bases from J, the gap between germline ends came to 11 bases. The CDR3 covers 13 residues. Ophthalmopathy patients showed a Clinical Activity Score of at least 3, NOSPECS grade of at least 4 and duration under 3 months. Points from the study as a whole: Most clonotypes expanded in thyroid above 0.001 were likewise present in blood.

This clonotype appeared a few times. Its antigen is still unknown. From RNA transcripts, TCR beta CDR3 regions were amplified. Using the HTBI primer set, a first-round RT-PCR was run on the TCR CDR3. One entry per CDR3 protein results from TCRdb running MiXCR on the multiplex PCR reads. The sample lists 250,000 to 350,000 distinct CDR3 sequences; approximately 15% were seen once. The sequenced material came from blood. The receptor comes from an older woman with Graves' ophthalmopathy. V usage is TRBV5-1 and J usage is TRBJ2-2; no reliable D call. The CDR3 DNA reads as TGCGCCAGCATGTCCAGGAGAACCGGGGAGCTGTTTTTT. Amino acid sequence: CASMSRRTGELFF.